Detailed here is one T cell receptor beta chain. Trimming at V came to 8 bases and at J to 5 bases, leaving 12 bases not matched to a gene. This CDR3 comprises 18 residues. Germline CDR1 and CDR2: MNHEY and SMNVEV (reference sequence). The data belong to a study of technical replicates of blood from a handful of donors. Clones were read by immunoSEQ multiplex PCR, and TCRdb kept only the in-frame ones, dropping some. The sample shows roughly 15,000 clones, 85% of them seen only once. The receptor comes from a human donor in good health. The chain couples TRBV27 to TRBJ2-2; 15 nucleotides agree with TRBD2. Sequencing input: PBMCs. CDR3 DNA: TGTGCCAGCCACGATGGACTAGCGGGAGGGCCGAGGACCGGGGAGCTGTTTTTT. It specifies CASHDGLAGGPRTGELFF.